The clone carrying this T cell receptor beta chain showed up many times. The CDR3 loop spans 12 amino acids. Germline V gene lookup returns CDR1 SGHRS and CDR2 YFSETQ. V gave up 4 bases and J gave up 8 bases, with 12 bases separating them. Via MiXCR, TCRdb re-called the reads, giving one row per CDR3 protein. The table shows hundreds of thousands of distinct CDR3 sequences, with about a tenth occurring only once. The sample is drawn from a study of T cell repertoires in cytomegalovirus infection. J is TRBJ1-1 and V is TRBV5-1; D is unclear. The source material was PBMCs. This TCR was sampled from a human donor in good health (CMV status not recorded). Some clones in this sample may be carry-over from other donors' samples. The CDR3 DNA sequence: TGCGCCAGCAGCCCGGATACCGGGGAAGCTTTCTTT. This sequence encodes CASSPDTGEAFF. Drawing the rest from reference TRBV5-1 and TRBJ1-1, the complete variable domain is KAGVTQTPRYLIKTRGQQVTLSCSPISGHRSVSWYQQTPGQGLQFLFEYFSETQRNKGNFPGRFSGRQFSNSRSEMNVSTLELGDSALYLCASSPDTGEAFFGQGTRLTVV.